The clone carrying this T cell receptor (beta chain) was detected only a few times. Its antigen remains unknown. The data stem from a study of response to subunit inactivated influenza vaccine. Notes on the study in general: It was suggested by the authors that few new T cells are recruited by each seasonal influenza vaccination.

Trimming shortened V by 7 bases and J by 0 bases, and 13 bases separated the two germline ends. Looked up from germline, CDR1 is SGHNT and CDR2 is YENEEA. CDR3 length: 15 residues. TCRdb reanalysed the RT-PCR reads using MiXCR and keeps one entry per CDR3 protein. There are over 300,000 distinct CDR3 sequences in the sample; 21% occur only once, and around 9.6% lies in the top ten. The rearrangement links TRBV11-3 to TRBJ2-1, with D possibly called TRBD1 or TRBD2 (6 bases each). This clonotype was obtained from a man aged 50-75 years who received an inactivated influenza vaccine. The sequencing used PBMCs from blood, collected 21 months after vaccination. The CDR3 here is CASTPGGPSYNEQFF. CDR3 DNA sequence: TGTGCCAGCACCCCCGGGGGCCCCTCCTACAATGAGCAGTTCTTC.